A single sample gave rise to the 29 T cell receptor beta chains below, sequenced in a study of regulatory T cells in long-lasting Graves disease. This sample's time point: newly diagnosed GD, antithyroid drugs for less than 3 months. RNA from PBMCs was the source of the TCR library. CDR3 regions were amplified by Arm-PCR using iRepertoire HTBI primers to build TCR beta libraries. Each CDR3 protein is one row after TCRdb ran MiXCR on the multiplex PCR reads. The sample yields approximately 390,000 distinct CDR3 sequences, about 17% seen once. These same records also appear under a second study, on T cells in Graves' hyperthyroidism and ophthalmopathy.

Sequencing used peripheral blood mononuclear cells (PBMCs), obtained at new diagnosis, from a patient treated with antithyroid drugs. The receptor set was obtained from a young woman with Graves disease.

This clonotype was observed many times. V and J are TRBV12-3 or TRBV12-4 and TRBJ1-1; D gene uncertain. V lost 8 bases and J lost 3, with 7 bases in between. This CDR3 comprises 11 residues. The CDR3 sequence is CASRWDTEAFF. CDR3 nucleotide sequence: TGTGCCAGCCGGTGGGACACTGAAGCTTTCTTT.

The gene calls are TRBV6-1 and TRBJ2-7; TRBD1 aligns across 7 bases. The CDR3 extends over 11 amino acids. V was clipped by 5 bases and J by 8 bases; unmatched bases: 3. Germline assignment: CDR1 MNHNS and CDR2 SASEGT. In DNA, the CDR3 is TGTGCCAGCAGTCACAGGGGCCAGCAGTACTTC. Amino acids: CASSHRGQQYF.

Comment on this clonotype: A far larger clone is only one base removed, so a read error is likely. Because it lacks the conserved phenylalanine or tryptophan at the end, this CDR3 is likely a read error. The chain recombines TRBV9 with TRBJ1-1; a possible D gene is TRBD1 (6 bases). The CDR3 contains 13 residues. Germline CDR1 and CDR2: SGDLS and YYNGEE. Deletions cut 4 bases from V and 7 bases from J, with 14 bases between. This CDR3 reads CASSPRTDIEAFV. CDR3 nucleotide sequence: TGTGCCAGCAGCCCTAGGACAGATATTGAAGCTTTCGTT.

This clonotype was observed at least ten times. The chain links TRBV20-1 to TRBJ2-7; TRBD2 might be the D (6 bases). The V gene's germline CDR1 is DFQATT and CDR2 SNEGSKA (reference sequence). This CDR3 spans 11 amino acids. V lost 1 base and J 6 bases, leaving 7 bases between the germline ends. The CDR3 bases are TGCAGTGCTAGAGGGACTACCGAGCAGTACTTC. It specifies CSARGTTEQYF.

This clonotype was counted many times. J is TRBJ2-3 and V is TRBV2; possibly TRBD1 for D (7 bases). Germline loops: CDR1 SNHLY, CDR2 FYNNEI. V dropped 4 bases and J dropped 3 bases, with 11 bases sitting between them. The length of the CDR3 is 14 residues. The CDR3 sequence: CASSVEGATDTQYF. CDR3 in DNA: TGTGCCAGCAGTGTGGAGGGGGCGACAGATACGCAGTATTTT.

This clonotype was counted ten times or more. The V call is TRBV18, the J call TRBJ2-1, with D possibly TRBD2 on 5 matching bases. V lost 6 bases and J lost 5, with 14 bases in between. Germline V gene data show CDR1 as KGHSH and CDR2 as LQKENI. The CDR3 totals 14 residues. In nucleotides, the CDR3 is TGTGCCAGCTCGCCATTCCGGGGAGACAATGAGCAGTTCTTC. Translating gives CASSPFRGDNEQFF.

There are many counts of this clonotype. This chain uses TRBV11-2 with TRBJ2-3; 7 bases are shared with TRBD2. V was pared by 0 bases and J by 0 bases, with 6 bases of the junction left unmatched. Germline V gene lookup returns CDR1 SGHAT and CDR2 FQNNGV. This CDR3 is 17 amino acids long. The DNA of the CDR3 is TGTGCCAGCAGCTTAGAGTTGACTAGCAGAAGCACAGATACGCAGTATTTT. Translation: CASSLELTSRSTDTQYF.

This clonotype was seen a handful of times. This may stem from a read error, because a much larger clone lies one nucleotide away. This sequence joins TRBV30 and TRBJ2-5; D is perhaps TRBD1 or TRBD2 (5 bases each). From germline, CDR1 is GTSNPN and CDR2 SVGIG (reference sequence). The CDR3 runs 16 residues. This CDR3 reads CACRFRESRSQETQCF. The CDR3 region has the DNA TGTGCCTGCCGATTCAGGGAGTCTAGGAGCCAAGAGACCCAGTGCTTC.

The CDR3 spells CASSVAEEETQYF. CDR3 nucleotides: TGCGCCAGCAGCGTGGCCGAGGAAGAGACCCAGTACTTC. The J gene is TRBJ2-5, the V gene TRBV5-1; D remains ambiguous. The CDR3 consists of 13 residues. The V end was cut by 4 bases, the J end by 3 bases, with 10 bases between. CDR1 is SGHRS, CDR2 YFSETQ, per germline.

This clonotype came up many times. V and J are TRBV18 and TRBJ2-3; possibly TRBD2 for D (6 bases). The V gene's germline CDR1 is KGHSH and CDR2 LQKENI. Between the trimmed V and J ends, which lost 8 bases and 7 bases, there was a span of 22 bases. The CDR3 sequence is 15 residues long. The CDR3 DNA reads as TGTGCCAGCCGATCCTCCCCGACCGGGAGTAATACGCAGTATTTT. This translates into CASRSSPTGSNTQYF.

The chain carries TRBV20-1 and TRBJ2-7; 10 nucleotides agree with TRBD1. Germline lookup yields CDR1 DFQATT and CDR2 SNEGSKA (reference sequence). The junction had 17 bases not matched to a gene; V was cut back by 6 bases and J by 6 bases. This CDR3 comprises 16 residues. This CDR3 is CSAPVRDRGFLGEQYF. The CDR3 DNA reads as TGCAGTGCCCCGGTCAGGGACAGGGGATTTTTGGGCGAGCAGTACTTC.

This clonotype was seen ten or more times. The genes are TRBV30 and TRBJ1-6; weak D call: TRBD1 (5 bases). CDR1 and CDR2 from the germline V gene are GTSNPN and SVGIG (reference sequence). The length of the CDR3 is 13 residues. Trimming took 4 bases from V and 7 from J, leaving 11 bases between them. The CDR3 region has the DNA TGTGCCTGGAAGCCAGGGAGAAATTCACCCCTCCACTTT. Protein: CAWKPGRNSPLHF.

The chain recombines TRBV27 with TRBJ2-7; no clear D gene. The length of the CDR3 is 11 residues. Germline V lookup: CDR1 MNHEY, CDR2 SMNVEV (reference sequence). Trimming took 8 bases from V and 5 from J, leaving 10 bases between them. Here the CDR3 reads CASGSSNEQYF. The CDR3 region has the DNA TGTGCCAGCGGCTCCAGCAACGAGCAGTACTTC.

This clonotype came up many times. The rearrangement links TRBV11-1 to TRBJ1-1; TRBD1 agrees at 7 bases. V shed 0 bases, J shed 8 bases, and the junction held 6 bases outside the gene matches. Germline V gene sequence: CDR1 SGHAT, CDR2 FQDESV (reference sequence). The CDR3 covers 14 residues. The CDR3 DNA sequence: TGTGCCAGCAGCTTAGCCGACAGGGTGAAGGAAGCTTTCTTT. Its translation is CASSLADRVKEAFF.

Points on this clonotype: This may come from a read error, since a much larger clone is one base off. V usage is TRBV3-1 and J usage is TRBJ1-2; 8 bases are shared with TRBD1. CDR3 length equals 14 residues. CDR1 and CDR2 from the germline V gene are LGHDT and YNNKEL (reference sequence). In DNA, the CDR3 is TGTGTCAGCAGCCAAAAAGGGGCAGGGGGCGGCTACACCTTC. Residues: CVSSQKGAGGGYTF.

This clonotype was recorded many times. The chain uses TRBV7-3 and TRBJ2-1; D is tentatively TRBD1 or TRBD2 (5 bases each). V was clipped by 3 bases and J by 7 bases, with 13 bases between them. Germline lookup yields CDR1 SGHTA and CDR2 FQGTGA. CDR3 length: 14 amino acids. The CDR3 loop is CASSFGASGNEQFF. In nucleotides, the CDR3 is TGTGCCAGCAGCTTTGGGGCATCGGGAAATGAGCAGTTCTTC.

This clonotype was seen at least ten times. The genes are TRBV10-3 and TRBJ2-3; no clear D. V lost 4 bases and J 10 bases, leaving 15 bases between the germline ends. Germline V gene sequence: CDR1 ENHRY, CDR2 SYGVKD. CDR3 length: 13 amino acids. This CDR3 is CAISVSSREAQYF. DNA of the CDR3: TGTGCCATCAGTGTCTCCTCCCGCGAAGCGCAGTATTTT.

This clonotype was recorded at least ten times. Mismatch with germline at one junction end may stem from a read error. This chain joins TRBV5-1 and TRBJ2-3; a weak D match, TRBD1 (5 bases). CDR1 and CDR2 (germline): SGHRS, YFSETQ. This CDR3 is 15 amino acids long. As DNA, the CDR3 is TGTGCCAGCAGCTTGGGGCCAACTAGCACAGATACGCAGTATTTT. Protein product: CASSLGPTSTDTQYF.

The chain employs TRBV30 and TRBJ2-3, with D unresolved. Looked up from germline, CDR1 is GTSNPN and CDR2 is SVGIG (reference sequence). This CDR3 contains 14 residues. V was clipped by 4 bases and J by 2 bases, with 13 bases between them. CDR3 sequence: CAWKASVLTDTQYF. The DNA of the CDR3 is TGTGCCTGGAAAGCGAGCGTACTCACAGATACGCAGTATTTT.

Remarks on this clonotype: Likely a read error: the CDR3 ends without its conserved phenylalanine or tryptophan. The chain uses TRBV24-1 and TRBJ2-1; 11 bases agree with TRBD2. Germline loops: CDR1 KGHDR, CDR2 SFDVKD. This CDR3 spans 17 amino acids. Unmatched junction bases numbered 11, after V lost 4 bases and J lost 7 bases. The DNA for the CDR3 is TGTGCCACCAGTGACCCCGGGACTAGCGGCCCATTGAATGAGCAGTTCTCC. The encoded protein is CATSDPGTSGPLNEQFS.

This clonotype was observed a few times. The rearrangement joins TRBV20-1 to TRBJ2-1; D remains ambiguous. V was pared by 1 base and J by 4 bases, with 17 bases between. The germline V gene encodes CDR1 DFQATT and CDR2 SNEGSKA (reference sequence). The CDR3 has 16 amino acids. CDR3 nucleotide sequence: TGCAGTGCTAGAGGCTGGGCCCAGACACGATACAATGAGCAGTTCTTC. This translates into CSARGWAQTRYNEQFF.

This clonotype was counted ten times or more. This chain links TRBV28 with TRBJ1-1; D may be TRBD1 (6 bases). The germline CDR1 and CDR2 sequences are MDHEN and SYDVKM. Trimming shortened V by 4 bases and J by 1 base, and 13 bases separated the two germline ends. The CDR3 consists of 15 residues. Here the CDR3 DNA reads TGTGCCAGCAGTTCCACAGGGTTCGGGAACACTGAAGCTTTCTTT. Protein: CASSSTGFGNTEAFF.

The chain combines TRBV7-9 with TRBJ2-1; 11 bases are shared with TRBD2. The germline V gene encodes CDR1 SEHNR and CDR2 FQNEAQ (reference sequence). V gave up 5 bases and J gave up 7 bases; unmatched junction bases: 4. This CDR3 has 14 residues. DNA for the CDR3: TGTGCCAGCAGCCGGACTAGCGGGCTGAATGAGCAGTTCTTC. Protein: CASSRTSGLNEQFF.

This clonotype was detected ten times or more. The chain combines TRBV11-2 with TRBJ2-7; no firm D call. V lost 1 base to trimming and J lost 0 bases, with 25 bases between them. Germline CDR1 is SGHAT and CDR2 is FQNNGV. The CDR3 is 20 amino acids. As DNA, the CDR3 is TGTGCCAGCAGCTTAGGGTGGGCAGTTGGGCGGACCAGGAGCTCCTACGAGCAGTACTTC. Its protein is CASSLGWAVGRTRSSYEQYF.

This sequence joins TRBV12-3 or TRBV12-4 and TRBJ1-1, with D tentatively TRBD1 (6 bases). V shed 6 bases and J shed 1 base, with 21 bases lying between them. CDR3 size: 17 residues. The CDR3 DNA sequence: TGTGCCAGCAGCCCTTTGTCCCTCGACAGGCGGAACACTGAAGCTTTCTTT. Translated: CASSPLSLDRRNTEAFF.

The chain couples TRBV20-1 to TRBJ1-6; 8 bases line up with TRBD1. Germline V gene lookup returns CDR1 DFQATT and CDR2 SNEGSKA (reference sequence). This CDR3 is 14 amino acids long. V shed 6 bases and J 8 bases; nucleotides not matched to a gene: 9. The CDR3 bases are TGCAGTGCCCAAACAGGGGGTCCGGATTCACCCCTCCACTTT. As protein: CSAQTGGPDSPLHF.

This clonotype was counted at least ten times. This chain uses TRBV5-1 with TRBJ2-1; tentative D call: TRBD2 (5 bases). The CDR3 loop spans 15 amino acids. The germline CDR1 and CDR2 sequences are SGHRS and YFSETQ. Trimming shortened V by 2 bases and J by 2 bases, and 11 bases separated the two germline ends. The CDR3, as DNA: TGCGCCAGCAGCTTCTCCAGCGGTCCCTACAATGAGCAGTTCTTC. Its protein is CASSFSSGPYNEQFF.

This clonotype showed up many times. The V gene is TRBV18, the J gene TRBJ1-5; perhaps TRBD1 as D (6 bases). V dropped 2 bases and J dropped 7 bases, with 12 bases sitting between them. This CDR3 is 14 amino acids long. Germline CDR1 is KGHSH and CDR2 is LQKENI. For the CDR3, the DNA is TGTGCCAGCTCACCAATAACAGGGCAACAGCCCCAGCATTTT. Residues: CASSPITGQQPQHF.

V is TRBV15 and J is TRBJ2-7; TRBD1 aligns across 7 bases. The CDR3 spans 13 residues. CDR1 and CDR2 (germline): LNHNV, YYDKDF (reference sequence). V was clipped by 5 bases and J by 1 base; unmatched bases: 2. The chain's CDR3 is CATSLGQSYEQYF. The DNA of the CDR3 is TGTGCCACCAGCTTGGGACAGTCCTACGAGCAGTACTTC.